The clone carrying this TCR beta chain was counted between two and nine times. This sample was included in a study of early T cells in non-severe SARS-CoV-2 infection. Study overall: The chains were unpaired, and the sequenced material was bulk RNA from unsorted whole blood.

The CDR3 sequence is 15 residues long. Looked up from germline, CDR1 is SEHNR and CDR2 is FQNEAQ (reference sequence). V trimming: 0 bases; J trimming: 7 bases; junction bases outside the gene matches: 8. TCRdb reprocessed the 5' RACE reads with MiXCR, giving one entry per CDR3 protein. The top ten hold 2.5% to 3% of the sample, which has more than 65,000 distinct CDR3 sequences, around 11% seen once. This sequence was found in an adult who was a healthcare worker with PCR-confirmed SARS-CoV-2 infection or an uninfected control (not recorded which). Sample: whole blood, taken at baseline. This rearrangement joins TRBV7-9 to TRBJ1-2; 7 nucleotides agree with TRBD1. The DNA for the CDR3 is TGTGCCAGCAGCTTAGCCGACCGACAGGGAATTGGCTACACCTTC. Protein sequence: CASSLADRQGIGYTF. Using reference TRBV7-9 and TRBJ1-2 for the parts outside the CDR3, the full variable domain is DTGVSQNPRHKITKRGQNVTFRCDPISEHNRLYWYRQTLGQGPEFLTYFQNEAQLEKSRLLSDRFSAERPKGSFSTLEIQRTEQGDSAMYLCASSLADRQGIGYTFGSGTRLTVV.